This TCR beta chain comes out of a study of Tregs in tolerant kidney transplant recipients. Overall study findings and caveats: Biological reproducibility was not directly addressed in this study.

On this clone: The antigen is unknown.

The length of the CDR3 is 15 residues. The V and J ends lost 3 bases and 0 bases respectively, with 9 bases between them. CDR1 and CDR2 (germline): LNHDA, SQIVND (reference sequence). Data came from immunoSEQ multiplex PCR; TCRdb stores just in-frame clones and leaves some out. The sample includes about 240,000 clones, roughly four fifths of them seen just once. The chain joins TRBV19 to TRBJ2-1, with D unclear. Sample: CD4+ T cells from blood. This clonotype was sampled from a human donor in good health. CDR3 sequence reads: CASSIAESSYNEQFF. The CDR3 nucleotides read TGTGCCAGTAGTATCGCAGAGAGCTCCTACAATGAGCAGTTCTTC.